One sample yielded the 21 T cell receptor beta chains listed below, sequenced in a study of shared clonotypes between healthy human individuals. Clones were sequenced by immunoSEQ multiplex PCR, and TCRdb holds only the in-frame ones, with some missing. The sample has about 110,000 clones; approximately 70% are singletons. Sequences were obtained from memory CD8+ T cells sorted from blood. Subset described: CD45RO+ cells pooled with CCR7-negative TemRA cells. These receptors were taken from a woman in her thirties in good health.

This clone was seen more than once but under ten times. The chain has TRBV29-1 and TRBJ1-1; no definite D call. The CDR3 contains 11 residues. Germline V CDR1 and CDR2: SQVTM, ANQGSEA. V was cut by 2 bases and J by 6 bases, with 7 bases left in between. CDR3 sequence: CSVEMIPEAFF. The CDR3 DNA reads TGCAGCGTTGAAATGATCCCTGAAGCTTTCTTT.

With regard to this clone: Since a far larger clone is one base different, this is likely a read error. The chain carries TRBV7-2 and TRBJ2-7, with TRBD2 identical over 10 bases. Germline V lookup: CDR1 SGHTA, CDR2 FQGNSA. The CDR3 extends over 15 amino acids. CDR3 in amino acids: CAGSIGLAETYEQYF. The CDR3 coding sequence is TGTGCCGGCAGCATAGGACTAGCGGAAACCTACGAGCAGTACTTC. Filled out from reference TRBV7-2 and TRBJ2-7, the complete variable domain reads GAGVSQSPSNKVTEKGKDVELRCDPISGHTALYWYRQSLGQGLEFLIYFQGNSAPDKSGLPSDRFSAERTGGSVSTLTIQRTQQEDSAVYLCAGSIGLAETYEQYFGPGTRLTVT.

CDR3 sequence (DNA): TGTGCCAGCAGTGATCTTGGGGCAAGCTCCTACGAGCAGTACTTC. Translated, it gives CASSDLGASSYEQYF. The chain combines TRBV25-1 with TRBJ2-7, with D perhaps TRBD1 (5 bases). The V gene lost 3 bases and the J gene lost 0 bases, with 12 bases spanning the gap. Germline V gene lookup returns CDR1 MGHDK and CDR2 SYGVNS. The CDR3 has 15 residues.

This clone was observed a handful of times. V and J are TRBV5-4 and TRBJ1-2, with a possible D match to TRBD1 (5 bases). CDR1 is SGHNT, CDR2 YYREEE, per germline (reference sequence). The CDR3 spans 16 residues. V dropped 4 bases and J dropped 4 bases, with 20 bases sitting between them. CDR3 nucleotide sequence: TGTGCCAGCAGCCTGGGGGTTGGGTTAGATACCTATGGCTACACCTTC. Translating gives CASSLGVGLDTYGYTF.

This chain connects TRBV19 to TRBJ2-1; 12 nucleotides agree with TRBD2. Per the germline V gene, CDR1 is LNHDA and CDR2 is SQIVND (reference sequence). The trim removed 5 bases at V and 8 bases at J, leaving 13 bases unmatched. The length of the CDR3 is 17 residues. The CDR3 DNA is TGTGCCAGTAGTGACGCCCAGAGACTAGCGGGAGTGTATGAGCAGTTCTTC. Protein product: CASSDAQRLAGVYEQFF.

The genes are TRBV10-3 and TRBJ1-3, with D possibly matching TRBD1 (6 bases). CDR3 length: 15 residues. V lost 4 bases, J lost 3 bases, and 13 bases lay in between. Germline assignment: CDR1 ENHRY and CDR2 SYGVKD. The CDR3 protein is CAISGNRVRGNTIYF. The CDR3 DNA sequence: TGTGCCATCAGTGGGAACAGGGTCCGTGGAAACACCATATATTTT.

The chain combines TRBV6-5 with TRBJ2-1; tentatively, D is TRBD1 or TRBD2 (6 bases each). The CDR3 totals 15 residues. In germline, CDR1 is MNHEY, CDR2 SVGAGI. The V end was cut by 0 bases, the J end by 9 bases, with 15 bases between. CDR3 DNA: TGTGCCAGCAGTTACTCGTTTGGCGGGACAAGTGAGCAGTTCTTC. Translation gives CASSYSFGGTSEQFF.

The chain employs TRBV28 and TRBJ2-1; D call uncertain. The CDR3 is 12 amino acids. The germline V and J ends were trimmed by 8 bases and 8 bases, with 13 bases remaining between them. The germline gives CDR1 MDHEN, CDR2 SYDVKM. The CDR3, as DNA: TGTGCCAGCGCGCGGTGGCCAGATGAGCAGTTCTTC. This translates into CASARWPDEQFF.

The chain's CDR3 is CASRTRGDYNEKLFF. The CDR3 bases are TGTGCCAGCCGAACACGAGGGGACTATAATGAAAAACTGTTTTTT. The chain carries TRBV11-2 and TRBJ1-4; possible D gene TRBD1, 5 bases. V was trimmed by 8 bases and J by 4 bases, leaving 17 bases between them. CDR1 SGHAT and CDR2 FQNNGV come from the germline V gene. CDR3 size: 15 residues.

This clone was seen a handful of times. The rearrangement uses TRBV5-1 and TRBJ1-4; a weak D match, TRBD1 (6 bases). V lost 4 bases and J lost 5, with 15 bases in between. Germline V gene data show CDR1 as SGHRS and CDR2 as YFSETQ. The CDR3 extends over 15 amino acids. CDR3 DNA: TGCGCCAGCAGCATGGAGGTCAGGGGAAATGAAAAACTGTTTTTT. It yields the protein CASSMEVRGNEKLFF. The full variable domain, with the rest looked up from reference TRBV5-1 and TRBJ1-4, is KAGVTQTPRYLIKTRGQQVTLSCSPISGHRSVSWYQQTPGQGLQFLFEYFSETQRNKGNFPGRFSGRQFSNSRSEMNVSTLELGDSALYLCASSMEVRGNEKLFFGSGTQLSVL.

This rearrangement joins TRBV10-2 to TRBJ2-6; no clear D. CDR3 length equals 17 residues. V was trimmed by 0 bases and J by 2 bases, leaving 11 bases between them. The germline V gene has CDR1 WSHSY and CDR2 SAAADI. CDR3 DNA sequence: TGCGCCAGCAGTGAGTCTCGACCCGCGGCTGGGGCCAACGTCCTGACTTTC. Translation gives CASSESRPAAGANVLTF.

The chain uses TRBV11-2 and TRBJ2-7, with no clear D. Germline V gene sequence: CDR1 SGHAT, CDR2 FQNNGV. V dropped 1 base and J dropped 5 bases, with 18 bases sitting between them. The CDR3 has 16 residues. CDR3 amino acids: CASSLAYMGTRNEQYF. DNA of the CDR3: TGTGCCAGCAGCTTAGCCTATATGGGCACACGGAACGAGCAGTACTTC.

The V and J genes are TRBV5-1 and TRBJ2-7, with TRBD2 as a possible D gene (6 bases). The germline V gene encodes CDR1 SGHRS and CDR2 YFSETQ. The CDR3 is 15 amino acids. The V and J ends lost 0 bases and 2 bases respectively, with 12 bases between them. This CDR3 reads CASSLDPGEAYEQYF. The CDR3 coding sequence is TGCGCCAGCAGCTTGGATCCGGGGGAGGCCTACGAGCAGTACTTC.

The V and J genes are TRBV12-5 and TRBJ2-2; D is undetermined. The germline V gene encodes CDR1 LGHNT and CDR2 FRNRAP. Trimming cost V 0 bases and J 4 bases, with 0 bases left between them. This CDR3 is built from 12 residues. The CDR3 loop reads CASGLVTGELFF. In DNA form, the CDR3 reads TGTGCTAGTGGTTTGGTCACCGGGGAGCTGTTTTTT.

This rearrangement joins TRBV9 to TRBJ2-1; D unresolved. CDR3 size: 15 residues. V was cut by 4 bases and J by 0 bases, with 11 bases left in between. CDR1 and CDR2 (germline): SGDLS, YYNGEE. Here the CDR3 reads CASSISWGSYNEQFF. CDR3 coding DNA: TGTGCCAGCAGCATCTCCTGGGGCTCCTACAATGAGCAGTTCTTC.

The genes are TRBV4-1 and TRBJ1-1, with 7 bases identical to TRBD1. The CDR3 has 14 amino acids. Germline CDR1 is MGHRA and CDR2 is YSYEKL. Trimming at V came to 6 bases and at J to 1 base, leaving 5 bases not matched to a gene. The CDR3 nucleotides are TGCGCCAGCAGATGGACAGGAGAGAACACTGAAGCTTTCTTT. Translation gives CASRWTGENTEAFF.

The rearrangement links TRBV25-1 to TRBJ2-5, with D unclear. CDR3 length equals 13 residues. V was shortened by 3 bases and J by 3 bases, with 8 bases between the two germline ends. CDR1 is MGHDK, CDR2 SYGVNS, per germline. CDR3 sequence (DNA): TGTGCCAGCAGTGAGCGAGTTAAAGAGACCCAGTACTTC. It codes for CASSERVKETQYF.

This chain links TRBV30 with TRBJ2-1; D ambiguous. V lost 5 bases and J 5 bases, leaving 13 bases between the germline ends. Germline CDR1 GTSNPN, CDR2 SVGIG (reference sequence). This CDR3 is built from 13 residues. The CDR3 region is CAWSPDVNNEQFF. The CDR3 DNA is TGTGCCTGGTCGCCGGACGTTAACAATGAGCAGTTCTTC.

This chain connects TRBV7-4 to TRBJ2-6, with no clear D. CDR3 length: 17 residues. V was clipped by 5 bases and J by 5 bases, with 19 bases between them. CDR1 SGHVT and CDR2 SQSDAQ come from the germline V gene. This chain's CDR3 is CASSKTGSQSRANVLTF. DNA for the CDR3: TGTGCCAGCAGCAAAACGGGCTCACAAAGTCGGGCCAACGTCCTGACTTTC. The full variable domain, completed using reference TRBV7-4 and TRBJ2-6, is GAGVSQSPRYKVAKRGRDVALRCDSISGHVTLYWYRQTLGQGSEVLTYSQSDAQRDKSGRPSGRFSAERPERSVSTLKIQRTEQGDSAVYLCASSKTGSQSRANVLTFGAGSRLTVL.

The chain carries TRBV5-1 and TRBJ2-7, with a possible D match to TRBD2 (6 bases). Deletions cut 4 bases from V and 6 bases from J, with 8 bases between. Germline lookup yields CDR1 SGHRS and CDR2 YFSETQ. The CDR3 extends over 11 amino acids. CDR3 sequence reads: CASSGGVEQYF. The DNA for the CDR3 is TGCGCCAGCAGCGGAGGGGTCGAGCAGTACTTC.

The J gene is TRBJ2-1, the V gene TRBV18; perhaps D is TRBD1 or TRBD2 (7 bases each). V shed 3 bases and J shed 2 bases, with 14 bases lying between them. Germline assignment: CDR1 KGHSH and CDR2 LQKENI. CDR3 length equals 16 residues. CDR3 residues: CASSPQGEGPYNEQFF. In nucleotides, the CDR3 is TGTGCCAGCTCACCCCAGGGGGAGGGCCCCTACAATGAGCAGTTCTTC.